The clone carrying this TCR beta chain appeared once. Its matching antigen is unknown. V lost 3 bases to trimming and J lost 5 bases, with 14 bases between them. This CDR3 comprises 15 residues. From germline, CDR1 is SNHLY and CDR2 FYNNEI. Healthy bone marrow donors formed the donor group. This sample is part of a study of cytomegalovirus exposure and HLA in healthy donors. Study-level points and caveats: On later analysis, the bulk of CMV-associated TCR beta chains appeared to be HLA-restricted.

PCR amplification relied on 60 Vbeta primers (plus 13 Jbeta primers). Method: immunoSEQ multiplex PCR; TCRdb's copy keeps in-frame clones and lacks some. The table includes about 130,000 clones, over 75% detected once. The specimen was PBMCs. The chain is built from TRBV2 and TRBJ2-1; D may be TRBD2 (6 bases). The clonotype originates from a man aged 45 to 65 in good health and CMV-seronegative. In DNA, the CDR3 is TGTGCCAGCAGTGAGGGGGGATTCGGAAACAATGAGCAGTTCTTC. This sequence encodes CASSEGGFGNNEQFF.